The clone carrying this T cell receptor beta chain was seen many times. This entry comes from a study of blood T cell repertoires in COVID-19. About the study: COVID-19 samples collected from the United States, Italy and Spain covered acute and convalescent phases. Sample material is recorded as cDNA or gDNA derived from T cells, B-cell-depleted T cells, or PBMCs.

The CDR3 is 15 amino acids. Germline values: CDR1 MNHNS, CDR2 SASEGT. J was trimmed by 5 bases and V by 0 bases; bases with no gene match: 3. In the source study's methods: The authors estimated nucleated cell counts from reference gene primer amplification. Repertoires were generated with immunoSEQ multiplex PCR, while TCRdb's copy carries only in-frame clones and drops some. V and J calls and clone size are those listed in that table; D and trimming were worked out from the DNA. The data contain 250,000 to 300,000 clones, roughly nine tenths of them singletons. This receptor was obtained from a woman in her 30s with COVID-19, enrolled during active disease. This chain uses TRBV6-1 with TRBJ2-1; TRBD2 aligns across 8 bases. Sequencing was performed on peripheral blood. CDR3 sequence reads: CASSEAWRGDNEQFF. The CDR3 region has the DNA TGTGCCAGCAGTGAAGCGTGGCGGGGGGACAATGAGCAGTTCTTC.